Listed below are T cell receptor beta chains from one sample, sequenced in a study of blood T cell repertoires in COVID-19. This table comes from immunoSEQ multiplex PCR, and its TCRdb copy is limited to in-frame clones, with some not included. The sample has around 140,000 clones, around 87% seen once. Input material: peripheral blood. These receptors all stem from a man older than 75 with acute or convalescent COVID-19. Both conserved end residues are part of each CDR3. Fields, in order: J gene, CDR3 length, clone size, D gene, V gene, CDR3 protein, CDR3 DNA. A D gene is named only where the DNA matches it firmly. Not every row has a clone size; where given, it reads once, few, many or a size class.

TRBJ2-7,13,-,-,TRBV5-1,CASSLMTGSEQYF,TGCGCCAGCAGCTTGATGACAGGAAGCGAGCAGTACTTC
TRBJ2-2,15,-,-,TRBV7-9,CASSLPAVNTGELFF,TGTGCCAGCAGCTTACCAGCGGTGAACACCGGGGAGCTATTTTTT
TRBJ2-5,16,-,-,TRBV9,CASSGTGGGLGETQYF,TGTGCCAGCAGCGGCACAGGCGGGGGCCTGGGAGAGACCCAGTACTTC
TRBJ1-1,16,-,TRBD1,TRBV3-1/TRBV3-2,CASSQGAGGIGTEAFF,TGTGCCAGCAGCCAAGGTGCAGGGGGCATTGGCACTGAAGCTTTCTTT
TRBJ1-5,14,-,TRBD1,TRBV19,CASRRQGMGQPQHF,TGTGCCAGTAGGAGACAGGGGATGGGTCAGCCCCAGCATTTT
TRBJ2-3,16,-,TRBD1,TRBV5-4,CASRQRGGQGLDTQYF,TGTGCCAGCAGACAAAGGGGGGGACAGGGACTAGATACGCAGTATTTT
TRBJ2-7,13,-,-,TRBV12-3/TRBV12-4,CASRGTGNYEQYF,TGTGCCAGCAGGGGGACTGGAAACTACGAGCAGTACTTC
TRBJ1-4,13,-,-,TRBV6-5,CASRPRPEGGLFF,TGTGCCAGCAGACCACGGCCCGAAGGGGGACTGTTTTTT
TRBJ2-7,15,-,TRBD2,TRBV5-1,CASSISLAGVPEQYF,TGCGCCAGCAGCATCAGTCTAGCGGGAGTGCCCGAGCAGTACTTC
TRBJ2-5,13,-,TRBD1,TRBV5-1,CASRRQGFETQYF,TGCGCCAGCAGACGACAGGGATTCGAGACCCAGTACTTC
TRBJ1-3,13,-,-,TRBV7-9,CASSLRAGNTIYF,TGTGCCAGCAGCTTACGGGCTGGAAACACCATATATTTT
TRBJ1-2,15,-,-,TRBV11-1,CASSLDRVPNYGYTF,TGTGCCAGCAGCTTAGATCGGGTACCTAACTATGGCTACACCTTC
TRBJ1-5,13,-,-,TRBV27,CASRRATNQPQHF,TGTGCCAGCCGGAGAGCGACCAATCAGCCCCAGCATTTT
TRBJ1-2,15,-,-,TRBV5-1,CASSLLTTTAEGYTF,TGCGCCAGCAGCTTGCTGACCACCACCGCGGAAGGCTACACCTTC
TRBJ1-2,15,-,TRBD1,TRBV7-2,CASSPAGQGNYGYTF,TGTGCCAGCAGCCCAGCGGGACAGGGGAACTATGGCTACACCTTC
TRBJ1-4,16,-,-,TRBV11-2,CASSLAAGTTNEKLFF,TGTGCCAGCAGCTTAGCGGCAGGGACAACTAATGAAAAACTGTTTTTT
TRBJ2-3,13,-,-,TRBV28,CASTLQETDTQYF,TGTGCCAGCACGTTACAGGAAACAGATACGCAGTATTTT
TRBJ2-7,16,many,-,TRBV9,CASSVAHRKPSYEQYF,TGTGCCAGCAGCGTAGCTCACCGCAAGCCTTCCTACGAGCAGTACTTC
TRBJ2-7,14,-,-,TRBV7-9,CASSLVGPSGEQYF,TGTGCCAGCAGCTTAGTTGGTCCGTCCGGCGAGCAGTACTTC
TRBJ1-2,14,-,-,TRBV14,CASSQVSPTYGYTF,TGTGCCAGCAGCCAAGTGTCCCCCACATATGGCTACACCTTC
TRBJ2-1,12,once,-,TRBV5-1,CASRVADNEQFF,TGCGCCAGCAGGGTAGCGGACAATGAGCAGTTCTTC
TRBJ1-5,16,-,TRBD1,TRBV28,CASSQTGLGSNQPQHF,TGTGCCAGCAGCCAGACAGGGTTGGGAAGCAATCAGCCCCAGCATTTT
TRBJ2-1,16,-,TRBD1,TRBV27,CASSRAGTGAYNEQFF,TGTGCCAGCAGTCGTGCCGGGACAGGGGCGTACAATGAGCAGTTCTTC
TRBJ1-1,14,-,-,TRBV18,CASSPGSGDTEAFF,TGTGCCAGCTCACCTGGTTCGGGAGACACTGAAGCTTTCTTT
TRBJ1-1,15,-,-,TRBV7-9,CASSLAWHPNTEAFF,TGTGCCAGCAGCTTAGCGTGGCACCCGAACACTGAAGCTTTCTTT
TRBJ2-6,16,-,-,TRBV5-1,CASSPGHLSGANVLTF,TGCGCCAGCAGCCCGGGACACCTCTCTGGGGCCAACGTCCTGACTTTC
TRBJ2-5,16,-,-,TRBV24-1,CATSDSGEIRQETQYF,TGTGCCACCAGTGATTCGGGGGAGATTCGCCAAGAGACCCAGTACTTC
TRBJ1-5,14,-,-,TRBV19,CASSVTGVNQPQHF,TGTGCCAGTAGTGTCACAGGCGTCAATCAGCCCCAGCATTTT
TRBJ2-7,13,-,-,TRBV27,CASSPDTAYEQYF,TGTGCCAGCAGTCCGGACACAGCCTACGAGCAGTACTTC
TRBJ1-5,16,-,TRBD1,TRBV5-6,CASSLALDRAGQPQHF,TGTGCCAGCAGCTTGGCCTTGGACAGGGCGGGACAGCCCCAGCATTTT
TRBJ2-7,12,-,-,TRBV7-2,CASSTQLVRPYF,TGTGCCAGCAGCACCCAACTAGTACGCCCGTACTTC
TRBJ2-5,12,-,-,TRBV11-2,CASSLPPEAQYF,TGTGCCAGCAGCTTACCCCCCGAGGCCCAGTACTTC
TRBJ2-7,16,-,TRBD2,TRBV6-9,CASNALGGRRTYEQYF,TGTGCCAGCAACGCTCTGGGCGGGAGGCGGACCTACGAGCAGTACTTC
TRBJ2-7,14,-,TRBD2,TRBV11-2,CASSLVAGVDEQYF,TGTGCCAGCAGCTTAGTAGCGGGAGTTGACGAGCAGTACTTC
TRBJ2-1,16,few,TRBD1,TRBV7-8,CASSPVRQGWGDEQFF,TGTGCCAGCAGCCCCGTCCGACAGGGATGGGGCGATGAGCAGTTCTTC
TRBJ2-7,14,-,TRBD1,TRBV7-2,CASSFSRGPYEQYF,TGTGCCAGCAGCTTTAGCAGGGGGCCCTACGAGCAGTACTTC
TRBJ1-1,14,-,-,TRBV6-1,CASSDPGRNTEAFF,TGTGCCAGCAGTGACCCAGGGCGTAACACTGAAGCTTTCTTT
TRBJ1-2,13,-,-,TRBV6-6,CASSYIGGIGYTF,TGTGCCAGCAGTTACATCGGAGGGATTGGCTACACCTTC
TRBJ2-5,15,few,TRBD2,TRBV27,CASSHTSGGFETQYF,TGTGCCAGCAGCCACACTAGCGGGGGGTTTGAGACCCAGTACTTC
TRBJ1-1,16,-,TRBD1,TRBV6-5,CASSYSHLDRATEAFF,TGTGCCAGCAGTTACTCCCATTTAGACAGGGCCACTGAAGCTTTCTTT
TRBJ1-1,11,-,-,TRBV20-1,CSARQNTEAFF,TGCAGTGCCAGACAGAACACTGAAGCTTTCTTT
TRBJ2-2,15,few,TRBD2,TRBV28,CASTKGPSGSRELFF,TGTGCCAGCACCAAGGGGCCGAGCGGGAGTCGGGAGCTGTTTTTT
TRBJ1-4,15,-,-,TRBV5-1,CASSESGRSPEKLFF,TGCGCCAGCAGCGAGTCAGGAAGAAGCCCCGAAAAACTGTTTTTT
TRBJ2-7,12,-,-,TRBV5-5,CASSLSVYEQYF,TGTGCCAGCAGCTTGTCGGTCTACGAGCAGTACTTC
TRBJ2-1,13,-,-,TRBV10-2,CATSRNSYNEQFF,TGCGCCACCTCCCGTAACAGCTACAATGAGCAGTTCTTC
TRBJ2-5,14,few,-,TRBV3-1/TRBV3-2,CASSQLLGQETQYF,TGTGCCAGCAGCCAACTACTCGGGCAAGAGACCCAGTACTTC
TRBJ2-2,15,-,TRBD1,TRBV11-2,CASCTGTGGTGELFF,TGTGCCAGCTGCACCGGGACAGGGGGCACCGGGGAGCTGTTTTTT
TRBJ1-2,13,-,TRBD1,TRBV5-6,CASSWRTGDGYTF,TGTGCCAGCAGCTGGAGGACAGGCGATGGCTACACCTTC
TRBJ1-2,13,-,-,TRBV5-5,CASSSGQSYGYTF,TGTGCCAGCAGCTCCGGACAAAGCTATGGCTACACCTTC
TRBJ1-1,20,few,-,TRBV10-1,CASSEGARQDIRLLNTEAFF,TGCGCCAGCAGTGAGGGGGCACGTCAGGACATACGCCTTCTGAACACTGAAGCTTTCTTT
TRBJ2-1,13,-,-,TRBV2,CASSDVRGNEQFF,TGTGCCAGCAGTGATGTTAGGGGCAATGAGCAGTTCTTC
TRBJ2-7,15,-,TRBD1,TRBV6-5,CASIAGTGGFHEQYF,TGTGCCAGCATTGCCGGGACAGGGGGCTTCCACGAGCAGTACTTC
TRBJ2-7,16,-,TRBD1,TRBV19,CASSLRPGQGYYEQYF,TGTGCCAGTAGCCTCCGTCCGGGACAGGGCTACTACGAGCAGTACTTC
TRBJ2-1,17,-,TRBD2,TRBV30,CAWSVSFGAGVAYEQFF,TGTGCCTGGAGTGTCTCTTTCGGGGCGGGAGTAGCTTATGAGCAGTTCTTC